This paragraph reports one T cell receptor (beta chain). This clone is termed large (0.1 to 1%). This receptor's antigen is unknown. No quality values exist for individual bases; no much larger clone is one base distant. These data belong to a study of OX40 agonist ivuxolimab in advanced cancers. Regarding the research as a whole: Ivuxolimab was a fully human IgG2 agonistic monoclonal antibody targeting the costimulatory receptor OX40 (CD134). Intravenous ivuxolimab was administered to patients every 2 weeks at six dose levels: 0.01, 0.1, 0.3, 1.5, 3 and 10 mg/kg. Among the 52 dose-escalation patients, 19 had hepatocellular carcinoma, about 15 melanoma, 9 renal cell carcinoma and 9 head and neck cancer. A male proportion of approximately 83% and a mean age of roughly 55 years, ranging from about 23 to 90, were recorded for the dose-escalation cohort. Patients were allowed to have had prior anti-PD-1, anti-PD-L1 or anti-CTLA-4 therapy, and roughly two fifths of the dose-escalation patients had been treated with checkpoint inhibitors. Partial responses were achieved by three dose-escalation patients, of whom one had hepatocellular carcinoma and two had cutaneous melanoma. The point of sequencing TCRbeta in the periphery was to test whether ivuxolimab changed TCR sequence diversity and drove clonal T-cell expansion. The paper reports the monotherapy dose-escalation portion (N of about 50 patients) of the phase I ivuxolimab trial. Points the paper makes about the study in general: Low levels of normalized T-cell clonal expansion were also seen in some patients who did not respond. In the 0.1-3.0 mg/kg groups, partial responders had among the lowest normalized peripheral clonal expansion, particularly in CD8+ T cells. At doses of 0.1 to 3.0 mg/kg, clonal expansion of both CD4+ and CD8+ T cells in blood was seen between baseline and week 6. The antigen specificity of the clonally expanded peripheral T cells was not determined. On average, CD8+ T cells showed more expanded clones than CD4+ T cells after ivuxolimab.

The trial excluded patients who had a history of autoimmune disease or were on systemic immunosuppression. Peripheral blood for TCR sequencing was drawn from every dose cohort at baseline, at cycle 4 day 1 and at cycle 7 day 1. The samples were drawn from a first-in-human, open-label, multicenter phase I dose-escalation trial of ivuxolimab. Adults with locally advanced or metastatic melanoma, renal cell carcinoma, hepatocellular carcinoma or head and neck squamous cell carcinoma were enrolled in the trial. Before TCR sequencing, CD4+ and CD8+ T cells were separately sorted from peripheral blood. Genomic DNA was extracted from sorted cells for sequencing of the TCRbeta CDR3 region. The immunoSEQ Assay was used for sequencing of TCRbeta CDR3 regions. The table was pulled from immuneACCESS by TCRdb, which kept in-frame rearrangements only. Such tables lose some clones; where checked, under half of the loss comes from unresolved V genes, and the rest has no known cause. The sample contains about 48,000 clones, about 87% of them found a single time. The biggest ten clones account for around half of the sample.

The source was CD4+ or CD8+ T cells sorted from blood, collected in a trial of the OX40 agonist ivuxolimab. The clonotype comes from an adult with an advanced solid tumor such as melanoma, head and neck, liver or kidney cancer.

The bases are TGTGCCAGCAGTCAGACAGGGAGCTCCTACAATGAGCAGTTCTTC. It translates to CASSQTGSSYNEQFF. The sequence joins TRBV28 to TRBJ2-1; 7 bases in between match TRBD1. Trimming takes 5 bases off V and 0 bases off J; junction bases not matched to a gene: 4. Reading from cysteine to phenylalanine, the CDR3 counts 15 amino acids. The kept DNA is CDR3 alone, 45 bases in frame from the first base. CDR1 MDHEN and CDR2 SYDVKM are derived from the germline V gene.